The subject of this entry is one TCR beta chain. The data were obtained in a study of blood T cell repertoires in COVID-19. Study in general: Sites in the United States, Italy and Spain provided acute and convalescent COVID-19 samples. Nucleic acid was either cDNA or gDNA, and it came from T cells, B-cell-depleted T cells, or PBMCs.

Unmatched junction bases numbered 8, after V lost 6 bases and J lost 11 bases. This CDR3 region has 12 residues. Per the authors' pipeline: Reference gene primer amplification gave nucleated cell count estimates. Measured with immunoSEQ multiplex PCR; TCRdb has only the in-frame clones, and not every one. The V and J calls and the clone size are those of that table, but D and trimming were determined from the DNA. This table holds 150,000 or so clones, nearly 80% found once. The source of this sequence is a man older than 75 with acute or convalescent COVID-19. The rearrangement joins TRBV12-3 or TRBV12-4 to TRBJ1-1; TRBD1 agrees at 8 bases. The sample taken for sequencing was peripheral blood. CDR3 nucleotide sequence: TGTGCCAGCAGGGCAGGGGGCAGGGTGGCTTTCTTT. Residues: CASRAGGRVAFF.